The source of this TCR beta chain is a study of blood T cell repertoires in COVID-19. Turning to the study itself: The origin of the acute and convalescent COVID-19 samples was the United States, Italy and Spain. PBMCs, B-cell-depleted T cells, or T cells provided the cDNA or gDNA that made up the material.

Germline V lookup: CDR1 LGHNA, CDR2 YSLEER. This CDR3 contains 17 residues. V trimming: 3 bases; J trimming: 2 bases; junction bases outside the gene matches: 13. TCRdb keeps only in-frame clones here, not all; method: immunoSEQ multiplex PCR. The sample lists more than 250,000 clones, around 87% occurring once. The TCR originated in a man in his late teens or twenties with active or convalescent COVID-19. The gene calls are TRBV4-3 and TRBJ2-7, with 7 bases aligning to TRBD2. Sequencing input: peripheral blood. Here the CDR3 reads CASSQGWGREVPYEQYF. The CDR3 bases are TGCGCCAGCAGCCAGGGATGGGGACGGGAGGTTCCCTACGAGCAGTACTTC.